These T cell receptor beta chains were read from a single sample in a study of blood T cell repertoires in COVID-19. Using immunoSEQ multiplex PCR, the repertoire was profiled, and TCRdb retains in-frame clones only, with some absent. The sample lists roughly 68,000 clones, over 75% occurring once. Sequenced input: peripheral blood. The receptors originated from a man between 45 and 60 years old with active COVID-19. The CDR3 runs from the conserved cysteine through the conserved F or W. The order of the fields is J gene, clone size, D gene, V gene, CDR3 DNA, CDR3 protein. D genes are given only for firm matches. Not all rows give a size; the values are once, few, many and, for expanded clones, a class.

TRBJ2-1 . . TRBV2 TGTGCCAGCAATCAAGCGGGACAGTACAATGAGCAGTTCTTC CASNQAGQYNEQFF
TRBJ2-1 . TRBD2 TRBV7-3 TGTGCCAGCAGCTTGGAGGGGCTAGCGGTTAATGAGCAGTTCTTC CASSLEGLAVNEQFF
TRBJ1-1 few TRBD1 TRBV3-1/TRBV3-2 TGTGCCAGCAGCCTAACAGGGGACACTGAAGCTTTCTTT CASSLTGDTEAFF
TRBJ1-1 . . TRBV12-3/TRBV12-4 TGTGCCAGCAGTTTTAGACAGAACACTGAAGCTTTCTTT CASSFRQNTEAFF
TRBJ2-5 . TRBD1 TRBV9 TGTGCCAGCAGCGTCGGACAGGGATGGGAGACCCAGTACTTC CASSVGQGWETQYF
TRBJ1-3 . . TRBV2 TGTGCCAGCAGTCCCCCCGGTGGAAACACCATATATTTT CASSPPGGNTIYF
TRBJ2-3 . . TRBV7-9 TGTGCCAGCAGCTCCTCGAGATACGGGAGCCGTTTGACAGATACGCAGTATTTT CASSSSRYGSRLTDTQYF
TRBJ2-3 . TRBD1 TRBV28 TGTGCCAGCAGTCCGGTCGGGACAGCGTCTAAAACAGATACGCAGTATTTT CASSPVGTASKTDTQYF
TRBJ1-2 . TRBD1 TRBV3-1/TRBV3-2 TGTGCCAGCAGGCAGACCGGGACAGTCTATGGCTACACCTTC CASRQTGTVYGYTF
TRBJ1-5 once . TRBV27 TGTGCCAGCAGTTTACGAGCCTTAGGGGGAGCCCAGCATTTT CASSLRALGGAQHF
TRBJ1-6 . TRBD1 TRBV29-1 TGCAGCGTCGGAACCGGGACAGAGCTCCACTTT CSVGTGTELHF
TRBJ1-5 . . TRBV28 TGTGCCAGCCTAGGGGTGAGGGGGTATCAGCCCCAGCATTTT CASLGVRGYQPQHF
TRBJ2-7 . TRBD1 TRBV6-2/TRBV6-3 TGTGCCAGCAGCTCACCCCGACAGGGGAACTACGAGCAGTACTTC CASSSPRQGNYEQYF
TRBJ1-2 . TRBD1 TRBV2 TGTGCCAGCAGTGTTGACAGGGGGTCTGGCTACACCTTC CASSVDRGSGYTF
TRBJ1-2 . . TRBV18 TGTGCCAGCTCACCACGTCAGGGGAGAGGGTTCTATGGCTACACCTTC CASSPRQGRGFYGYTF
TRBJ1-2 . TRBD1 TRBV6-6 TGTGCCAGCAGATCCATCTCGGGACAGGATAACTATGGCTACACCTTC CASRSISGQDNYGYTF
TRBJ2-2 few TRBD1 TRBV2 TGTGCCAGCGAGGAGACAGGGTCGGCTAAGCTGTTTTTT CASEETGSAKLFF
TRBJ2-1 . . TRBV7-2 TGTGCCAGCAGCTTAGAGGGTCGAGCGGGCTTATACAATGAGCAGTTCTTC CASSLEGRAGLYNEQFF
TRBJ1-2 . . TRBV4-2 TGTGCCAGCAGCCAAGATACCCAGGACAGAGACTATGGCTACACCTTC CASSQDTQDRDYGYTF
TRBJ2-3 . . TRBV28 TGTGCCAGCAGTTTCGCCTCTACTAGCACAGATACGCAGTATTTT CASSFASTSTDTQYF
TRBJ1-5 . . TRBV5-6 TGTGCCAGCAGCGCAACCAGGCAGGAGCCCCAGCATTTT CASSATRQEPQHF
TRBJ1-2 . TRBD1 TRBV7-2 TGTGCCAGCAGCTTAGGGAGACAGGGTGGTCAATATGGCTACACCTTC CASSLGRQGGQYGYTF
TRBJ1-5 . . TRBV11-2 TGTGCCAGCAGCCTTACAGGTCAGCCCCAGCATTTT CASSLTGQPQHF
TRBJ2-3 . . TRBV4-3 TGCGCCAGCAGCCAAGATGACAGGTCTTACACAGATACGCAGTATTTT CASSQDDRSYTDTQYF
TRBJ2-7 . TRBD2 TRBV3-1/TRBV3-2 TGTGCCAGCAGCCCTCCGAAAATTGGACTAGCGGGCGAAAAGTACGAGCAGTACTTC CASSPPKIGLAGEKYEQYF
TRBJ1-5 . . TRBV5-6 TGTGCCAGCAGCTTTCTAGATCAGCCCCAGCATTTT CASSFLDQPQHF
TRBJ2-1 . TRBD1 TRBV29-1 TGCAGCGTCGGGGGACAGGGCAATTGGGGTGAGCAGTTCTTC CSVGGQGNWGEQFF
TRBJ2-5 . . TRBV7-2 TGTGCCAGCAGCTTAAAAGGGGCCCAAGAGACCCAGTACTTC CASSLKGAQETQYF
TRBJ2-7 few . TRBV6-2/TRBV6-3 TGTGCCAGCAGTTACTCAAGGGGGAGCTCCTACGAGCAGTACTTC CASSYSRGSSYEQYF
TRBJ2-2 . TRBD2 TRBV7-3 TGTGCCAGCAGCCCGAACTCGGGAGGGTCCACCGGGGAGCTGTTTTTT CASSPNSGGSTGELFF
TRBJ2-1 once . TRBV2 TGTGCCAGCAGTGAGGGTAGCCAGGGGAGGGATGAGCAGTTCTTC CASSEGSQGRDEQFF
TRBJ2-1 . . TRBV9 TGTGCCAGCAGCGTAGTACGCGGGGTTCCCGACAATGAGCAGTTCTTC CASSVVRGVPDNEQFF
TRBJ1-5 . . TRBV28 TGTGCCAGCAGCCCGGGACTGGGCAGGCGCTATCAGCCCCAGCATTTT CASSPGLGRRYQPQHF
TRBJ1-2 . . TRBV19 TGTGCCAGTAAATCGACTGGAGAGAGCTACACCTTC CASKSTGESYTF
TRBJ1-2 . . TRBV4-3 TGCGCCAGCAGCCAAGCCTGGGCAGGCGACGTCTATGGCTACACCTTC CASSQAWAGDVYGYTF
TRBJ1-6 . . TRBV6-2/TRBV6-3 TGTGCCAGCAGTTACTCTTCGGGACATTATTCACCCCTCCACTTT CASSYSSGHYSPLHF
TRBJ2-1 . TRBD2 TRBV4-3 TGCGCCAGCAGCCAACTAGCGGGAGCGTCCAATGAGCAGTTCTTC CASSQLAGASNEQFF
TRBJ1-6 . . TRBV6-1 TGTGCCAGCAGTGAAAGGGGGTCTTATAATTCACCCCTCCACTTT CASSERGSYNSPLHF
TRBJ2-1 . TRBD1 TRBV30 TGTGCCTGGAGTAGGGGGCAGGCAGCCTACAATGAGCAGTTCTTC CAWSRGQAAYNEQFF
TRBJ2-5 . . TRBV6-1 TGTGCCAGCAGTGAGGGGGGGCGAGTGACCCAGTACTTC CASSEGGRVTQYF
TRBJ1-2 . . TRBV5-1 TGCGCCAGCAGCTCCGGACAGTTTTCTGGGGGCTACACCTTC CASSSGQFSGGYTF
TRBJ1-1 . . TRBV7-9 TGTGCCAGCTGGGGAGTGGTCACTGAAGCTTTCTTT CASWGVVTEAFF